This is a list of T cell receptor beta chains from one sample in a study of T cells in localized non-small cell lung cancer. Sequencing used immunoSEQ multiplex PCR; TCRdb keeps in-frame clones, though not all of them. The sample gives fewer than 20,000 clones, around 89% of which show up once; around 1.2% is in the top ten. Here the sequenced sample was peripheral blood mononuclear cells, taken before any cancer treatment. Receptors were obtained from a woman between 40 and 69 years old with stage III lung adenocarcinoma. The CDR3 runs from the conserved cysteine through the conserved F or W. The D gene is left open where the match is weak. Only some rows state a clone size, as once, few, many or a class for expanded clones.

D: -; J: TRBJ2-3; V: TRBV6-5; size: once; CDR3: CASSYSGQALTDTQYF; DNA: TGTGCCAGCAGTTACTCAGGGCAGGCGCTTACAGATACGCAGTATTTT
D: TRBD2; J: TRBJ2-3; V: TRBV30; size: -; CDR3: CAWSIAGGTDTQYF; DNA: TGTGCCTGGAGTATCGCGGGGGGCACAGATACGCAGTATTTT
D: -; J: TRBJ1-2; V: TRBV7-2; size: -; CDR3: CASSPTLNYGYTF; DNA: TGTGCCAGCAGTCCGACACTTAACTATGGCTACACCTTC
D: TRBD2; J: TRBJ2-7; V: TRBV18; size: -; CDR3: CASSPLQKGLAGSYGQYF; DNA: TGTGCCAGCTCACCACTACAAAAGGGACTAGCGGGTTCCTACGGGCAGTACTTC
D: -; J: TRBJ2-5; V: TRBV12-5; size: few; CDR3: CASGFDQETQYF; DNA: TGTGCTAGTGGTTTTGACCAAGAGACCCAGTACTTC
D: TRBD1; J: TRBJ1-2; V: TRBV5-1; size: -; CDR3: CASSLGTGAGYTF; DNA: TGCGCCAGCAGCTTGGGGACAGGGGCTGGCTACACCTTC
D: -; J: TRBJ2-4; V: TRBV2; size: -; CDR3: CASSANREGGKNIQYF; DNA: TGTGCCAGCAGTGCCAATCGGGAAGGGGGCAAAAACATTCAGTACTTC
D: -; J: TRBJ1-3; V: TRBV4-2; size: once; CDR3: CASSQGTVRNTIYF; DNA: TGTGCCAGCAGCCAAGGGACAGTAAGAAACACCATATATTTT
D: -; J: TRBJ2-1; V: TRBV7-3; size: -; CDR3: CASSLIGTANEQFF; DNA: TGTGCCAGCAGCTTAATCGGGACTGCGAATGAGCAGTTCTTC
D: -; J: TRBJ2-1; V: TRBV5-4; size: -; CDR3: CASSLSYEQFF; DNA: TGTGCCAGCAGCTTGTCCTATGAGCAGTTCTTC
D: -; J: TRBJ2-1; V: TRBV6-1; size: -; CDR3: CASSVQGGYNEQFF; DNA: TGTGCCAGCAGTGTCCAGGGGGGCTACAATGAGCAGTTCTTC
D: -; J: TRBJ2-3; V: TRBV9; size: once; CDR3: CASSVATLGGWGTDTQYF; DNA: TGTGCCAGCAGCGTAGCTACTTTGGGTGGGTGGGGCACAGATACGCAGTATTTT
D: -; J: TRBJ2-3; V: TRBV2; size: -; CDR3: CASILEGLDTQYF; DNA: TGTGCCAGCATTCTGGAGGGCCTAGATACGCAGTATTTT
D: -; J: TRBJ2-3; V: TRBV9; size: -; CDR3: CASSVDPGADTQYF; DNA: TGTGCCAGCAGCGTAGACCCGGGGGCAGATACGCAGTATTTT
D: -; J: TRBJ1-5; V: TRBV19; size: once; CDR3: CATIPPGGNLQPQHF; DNA: TGTGCCACAATCCCTCCGGGGGGTAACCTTCAGCCCCAGCATTTT
D: -; J: TRBJ2-2; V: TRBV19; size: -; CDR3: CASTMTAATGELFF; DNA: TGTGCCAGTACCATGACAGCCGCCACCGGGGAGCTGTTTTTT
D: TRBD1; J: TRBJ1-1; V: TRBV6-1; size: few; CDR3: CASSQTGGNTEAFF; DNA: TGTGCCAGCAGCCAGACAGGGGGGAACACTGAAGCTTTCTTT
D: -; J: TRBJ2-7; V: TRBV6-6; size: -; CDR3: CASSRDIIYEQYF; DNA: TGTGCCAGCAGTCGCGACATTATCTACGAGCAGTACTTC
D: -; J: TRBJ1-1; V: TRBV2; size: -; CDR3: CASKGDMNTEAFF; DNA: TGTGCCAGCAAGGGGGATATGAACACTGAAGCTTTCTTT
D: -; J: TRBJ1-1; V: TRBV5-1; size: once; CDR3: CASSLNGGEAFF; DNA: TGCGCCAGCAGCCTCAACGGGGGTGAAGCTTTCTTT
D: -; J: TRBJ1-3; V: TRBV10-3; size: -; CDR3: CAISESIGNTIYF; DNA: TGTGCCATCAGTGAGTCGATTGGAAACACCATATATTTT
D: -; J: TRBJ1-5; V: TRBV9; size: -; CDR3: CASSVGGVGQPQHF; DNA: TGTGCCAGCAGCGTAGGAGGTGTAGGTCAGCCCCAGCATTTT
D: -; J: TRBJ1-3; V: TRBV4-2; size: -; CDR3: CASSQGSPLNSGNTIYF; DNA: TGTGCCAGCAGCCAAGGGTCGCCACTTAACTCTGGAAACACCATATATTTT
D: -; J: TRBJ1-5; V: TRBV28; size: -; CDR3: CASSLSGRRRNQPQHF; DNA: TGTGCCAGCAGTTTATCGGGGCGACGGCGCAATCAGCCCCAGCATTTT
D: -; J: TRBJ1-3; V: TRBV6-1; size: once; CDR3: CASSIGLSGNTIYF; DNA: TGTGCCAGCAGTATCGGGCTCTCTGGAAACACCATATATTTT
D: -; J: TRBJ2-3; V: TRBV4-2; size: -; CDR3: CASSPGARGTQYF; DNA: TGTGCCAGCAGTCCGGGGGCTCGGGGTACGCAGTATTTT
D: TRBD1; J: TRBJ2-1; V: TRBV7-2; size: -; CDR3: CASIRGRVGNEQFF; DNA: TGTGCCAGCATCAGGGGGCGGGTTGGGAATGAGCAGTTCTTC
D: TRBD1; J: TRBJ1-6; V: TRBV15; size: once; CDR3: CATSGDRDWSPLHF; DNA: TGTGCCACCAGCGGAGACAGGGATTGGTCACCCCTCCACTTT
D: -; J: TRBJ1-4; V: TRBV15; size: once; CDR3: CATSRDRGASEKLFF; DNA: TGTGCCACCAGCAGAGATAGAGGGGCAAGTGAAAAACTGTTTTTT
D: TRBD1; J: TRBJ2-5; V: TRBV27; size: -; CDR3: CASSLLNGQGWESAQYF; DNA: TGTGCCAGCAGTTTACTTAACGGACAGGGGTGGGAATCGGCCCAGTACTTC
D: -; J: TRBJ2-3; V: TRBV9; size: -; CDR3: CASSDHPSSGAVFDTQYF; DNA: TGTGCCAGCAGCGACCACCCTTCGTCAGGGGCGGTATTCGATACGCAGTATTTT
D: TRBD2; J: TRBJ2-5; V: TRBV6-5; size: -; CDR3: CASSWASGERGAQYF; DNA: TGTGCCAGCAGTTGGGCTAGCGGGGAGCGGGGGGCCCAGTACTTC
D: -; J: TRBJ2-5; V: TRBV7-6; size: once; CDR3: CASSPKGGETQYF; DNA: TGTGCCAGCAGCCCTAAAGGTGGAGAGACCCAGTACTTC
D: -; J: TRBJ2-1; V: TRBV19; size: -; CDR3: CASSIIIGGEQFF; DNA: TGTGCCAGTAGTATCATAATCGGGGGTGAGCAGTTCTTC
D: TRBD1; J: TRBJ1-5; V: TRBV9; size: -; CDR3: CASSAGGLTQPQHF; DNA: TGTGCCAGCAGCGCAGGGGGTCTAACCCAGCCCCAGCATTTT
D: -; J: TRBJ1-6; V: TRBV30; size: -; CDR3: CAAKLGLHGSPLHF; DNA: TGTGCCGCAAAACTAGGCCTCCACGGTTCACCCCTCCACTTT